This record looks at one T cell receptor (beta chain) sequence and its context. This entry is derived from a study of blood T cell repertoires in COVID-19. The wider study: In each case, the material was cDNA or gDNA derived from T cells, B-cell-depleted T cells, or PBMCs.

Original analysis: Estimation of nucleated cell counts relied on the amplification of reference gene primers. TCRdb keeps only in-frame clones here, not all; method: immunoSEQ multiplex PCR. The DNA gave D and trimming, while V, J and clone size come from that table. The data hold about 190,000 clones, with roughly 90% observed a single time. The sequenced material came from peripheral blood. The receptor was isolated from a man between 18 and 35 years old with active or convalescent COVID-19.

CDR3 bases: TGTGCCAGCAGTGAAGACTTCGGCGGGAGCTGGGGCGAGCAGTACTTC. It encodes CASSEDFGGSWGEQYF. The rearrangement joins TRBV25-1 to TRBJ2-7, with 7 bases matching TRBD2. The J segment lost 6 bases and the V segment lost 2 bases, leaving 13 bases of the junction unmatched. The germline CDR1 and CDR2 sequences are MGHDK and SYGVNS. CDR3 length equals 16 residues.